This entry lists 12 T cell receptor beta chains sequenced from one sample in a study of shared clonotypes between healthy human individuals. Here immunoSEQ multiplex PCR was the method, and the copy in TCRdb shows in-frame clones only, minus some. The data hold about 1,500,000 clones, with around 95% observed a single time. Source material: naive CD4+ T cells sorted from blood. Subset denoted: CD45RA+ positively selected. All receptors derive from a man aged 30 to 39 in good health.

This rearrangement joins TRBV7-2 to TRBJ2-7; D could derive from TRBD1 or TRBD2 (5 bases each). Trimming took off 1 base at V and 3 bases at J, with 13 bases between the two ends. The CDR3 extends over 15 amino acids. Germline CDR1 and CDR2: SGHTA and FQGNSA. The DNA for the CDR3 is TGTGCCAGCAGCTTAGTTCCCGGGACGAACTACGAGCAGTACTTC. Translation gives CASSLVPGTNYEQYF.

This sequence joins TRBV5-5 and TRBJ1-1; D gene unclear. The germline V and J ends were trimmed by 4 bases and 0 bases, with 1 base remaining between them. The germline V gene encodes CDR1 SGHKS and CDR2 YYEKEE (reference sequence). The CDR3 runs 11 residues. CDR3 sequence (DNA): TGTGCCAGCAGCATGAACACTGAAGCTTTCTTT. It is translated as CASSMNTEAFF. Combining the CDR3 with reference TRBV5-5 and TRBJ1-1 gives the whole variable domain DAGVTQSPTHLIKTRGQQVTLRCSPISGHKSVSWYQQVLGQGPQFIFQYYEKEERGRGNFPDRFSARQFPNYSSELNVNALLLGDSALYLCASSMNTEAFFGQGTRLTVV.

The CDR3: CAISDPGGESSYNEQFF. Here the CDR3 DNA reads TGTGCCATCAGTGACCCCGGGGGAGAGAGCTCCTACAATGAGCAGTTCTTC. The rearrangement uses TRBV10-3 and TRBJ2-1, with D perhaps TRBD2 (6 bases). V lost 3 bases, J lost 0 bases, and 15 bases lay in between. CDR3 length: 17 amino acids. In germline, CDR1 is ENHRY, CDR2 SYGVKD.

This chain joins TRBV27 and TRBJ2-5; 9 bases match TRBD1. The CDR3 totals 15 residues. Germline CDR1 MNHEY, CDR2 SMNVEV (reference sequence). Losses at the gene ends were 5 bases for V and 1 base for J; bases not matched to a gene: 5. This CDR3 is CASSGQGIVQETQYF. As DNA, the CDR3 is TGTGCCAGCAGTGGACAGGGGATCGTCCAAGAGACCCAGTACTTC.

This chain uses TRBV2 with TRBJ2-7, with a weak D call TRBD2 (5 bases). Trimming shortened V by 8 bases and J by 1 base, and 21 bases separated the two germline ends. The CDR3 has 16 amino acids. Germline V gene data show CDR1 as SNHLY and CDR2 as FYNNEI. The CDR3 spells CASGRSGKVLSYEQYF. The CDR3 DNA is TGTGCCAGCGGTAGATCCGGGAAGGTCCTGTCCTACGAGCAGTACTTC.

This clone was counted a single time. The J gene is TRBJ1-5, the V gene TRBV30, with 8 bases that match TRBD1. The germline gives CDR1 GTSNPN, CDR2 SVGIG (reference sequence). V was clipped by 3 bases and J by 4 bases; unmatched bases: 2. CDR3 size: 13 residues. CDR3 DNA sequence: TGTGCCTGGAGACACAGGGGGAATCAGCCCCAGCATTTT. This sequence encodes CAWRHRGNQPQHF.

The chain carries TRBV7-9 and TRBJ1-3, with 7 bases identical to TRBD1. The germline V gene encodes CDR1 SEHNR and CDR2 FQNEAQ (reference sequence). V lost 5 bases to trimming and J lost 4 bases; unmatched junction nucleotides: 5. CDR3 length: 14 residues. This CDR3 is CASSTRTGGNTIYF. CDR3 bases: TGTGCCAGCAGCACGAGGACAGGCGGAAACACCATATATTTT.

V usage is TRBV9 and J usage is TRBJ2-1, with D maybe TRBD2 (6 bases). Per the germline V gene, CDR1 is SGDLS and CDR2 is YYNGEE. The length of the CDR3 is 12 residues. V gave up 4 bases and J gave up 16 bases, with 18 bases separating them. In DNA form, the CDR3 reads TGTGCCAGCAGCTCCCGGGGTACTAGCATATTCTTC. Encoded protein: CASSSRGTSIFF.

This chain connects TRBV4-3 to TRBJ2-3; 8 nucleotides agree with TRBD2. With 1 base clipped from V and 1 base from J, the junction kept 7 bases outside the gene matches. Germline V CDR1 and CDR2: LGHNA, YSLEER. The CDR3 runs to 17 residues. CDR3 bases: TGCGCCAGCAGCCAAGCAATAACCGGGAGGGGCACAGATACGCAGTATTTT. This sequence encodes CASSQAITGRGTDTQYF.

The rearrangement links TRBV4-3 to TRBJ1-2; D call uncertain. Looked up from germline, CDR1 is LGHNA and CDR2 is YSLEER. This CDR3 has 15 residues. V lost 0 bases and J lost 5, with 13 bases in between. The CDR3 sequence: CASSQDRRGLYGYTF. CDR3 sequence (DNA): TGCGCCAGCAGCCAAGACCGACGAGGTTTATATGGCTACACCTTC.

This chain links TRBV13 with TRBJ1-2; no clear D gene. This CDR3 comprises 15 residues. Germline lookup yields CDR1 PRHDT and CDR2 FYEKMQ (reference sequence). Trimming left V 4 bases short and J 7 bases short, with 19 bases between. The DNA of the CDR3 is TGTGCCAGCAGCTCCTTTTGGAGGGAGGTCGTTGGCTACACCTTC. Its translation: CASSSFWREVVGYTF.

This clone was observed once. The genes are TRBV18 and TRBJ2-2; TRBD2 matches at 7 bases. The CDR3 spans 15 residues. J was trimmed by 5 bases and V by 3 bases; bases with no gene match: 6. CDR1 is KGHSH, CDR2 LQKENI, per germline. The CDR3 reads CASSPDQGGTGELFF. Written as DNA, the CDR3 is TGTGCCAGCTCACCGGATCAGGGAGGGACCGGGGAGCTGTTTTTT.